This T cell receptor (beta chain) was identified during a study of shared clonotypes between healthy human individuals. As defined, naive CD8 cells were CD45RO-negative and positively selected for CCR7, with terminally differentiated effector memory CD45RA+ cells excluded. The table came from immunoSEQ multiplex PCR; TCRdb's copy has only in-frame clones and leaves some out. Counted here are hundreds of thousands of clones, about 96% occurring once; the ten biggest clones make up around 0.1%. CDR1 is PRHDT and CDR2 is FYEKMQ in the germline V gene (reference sequence). The CDR3 loop spans 14 amino acids. V was pared by 5 bases and J by 6 bases, with 14 bases between.

This receptor was identified in a woman aged 25-40 years in good health. Sample: naive CD8+ T cells sorted from blood. The rearrangement links TRBV13 to TRBJ2-1; possibly TRBD1 for D (6 bases). The CDR3, as DNA: TGTGCCAGCAGCCCGGGACACCTCGGCAATGAGCAGTTCTTC. This sequence encodes CASSPGHLGNEQFF.